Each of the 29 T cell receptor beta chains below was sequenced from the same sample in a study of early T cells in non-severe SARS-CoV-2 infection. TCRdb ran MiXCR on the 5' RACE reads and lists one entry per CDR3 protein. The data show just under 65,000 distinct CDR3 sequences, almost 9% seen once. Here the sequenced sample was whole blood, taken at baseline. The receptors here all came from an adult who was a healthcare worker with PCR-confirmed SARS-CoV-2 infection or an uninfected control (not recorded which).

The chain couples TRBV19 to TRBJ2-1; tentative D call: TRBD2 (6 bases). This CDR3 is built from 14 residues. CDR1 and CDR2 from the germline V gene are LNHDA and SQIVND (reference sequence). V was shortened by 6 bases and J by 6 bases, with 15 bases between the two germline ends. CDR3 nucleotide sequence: TGTGCCAGTAGCCACCGGGAGATACTCAATGAGCAGTTCTTC. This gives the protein CASSHREILNEQFF.

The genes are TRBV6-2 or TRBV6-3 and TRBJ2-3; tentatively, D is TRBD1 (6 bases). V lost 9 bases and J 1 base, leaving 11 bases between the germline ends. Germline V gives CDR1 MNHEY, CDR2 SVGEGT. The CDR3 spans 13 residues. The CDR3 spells CASGAGGTDTQYF. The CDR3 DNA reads TGTGCCAGTGGGGCAGGGGGCACAGATACGCAGTATTTT.

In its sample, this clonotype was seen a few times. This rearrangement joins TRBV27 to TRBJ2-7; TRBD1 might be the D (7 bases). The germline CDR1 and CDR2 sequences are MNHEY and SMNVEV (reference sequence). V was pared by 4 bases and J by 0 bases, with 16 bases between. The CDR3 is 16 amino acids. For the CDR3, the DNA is TGTGCCAGCAGTTCCGGGACAGTCGGGAGCTCCTACGAGCAGTACTTC. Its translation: CASSSGTVGSSYEQYF.

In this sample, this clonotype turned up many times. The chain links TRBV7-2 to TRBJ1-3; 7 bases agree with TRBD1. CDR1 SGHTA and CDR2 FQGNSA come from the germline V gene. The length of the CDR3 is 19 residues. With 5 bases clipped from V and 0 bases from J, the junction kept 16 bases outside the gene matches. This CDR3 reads CASSPHRPGGRVSGNTIYF. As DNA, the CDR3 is TGTGCCAGCAGCCCACATCGGCCAGGGGGTAGGGTCTCTGGAAACACCATATATTTT.

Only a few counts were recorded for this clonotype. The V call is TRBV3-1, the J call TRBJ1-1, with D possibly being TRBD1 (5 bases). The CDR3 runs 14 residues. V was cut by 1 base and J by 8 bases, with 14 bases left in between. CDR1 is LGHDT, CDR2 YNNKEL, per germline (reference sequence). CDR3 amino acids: CASSQAGRGSEAFF. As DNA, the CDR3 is TGTGCCAGCAGCCAAGCGGGACGGGGGTCGGAAGCTTTCTTT.

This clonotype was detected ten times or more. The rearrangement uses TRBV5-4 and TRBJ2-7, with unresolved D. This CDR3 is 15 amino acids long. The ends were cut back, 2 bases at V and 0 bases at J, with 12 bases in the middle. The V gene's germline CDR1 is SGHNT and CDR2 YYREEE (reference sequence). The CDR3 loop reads CASSLRGDFSYEQYF. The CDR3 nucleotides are TGTGCCAGCAGCTTAAGAGGCGACTTCTCCTACGAGCAGTACTTC.

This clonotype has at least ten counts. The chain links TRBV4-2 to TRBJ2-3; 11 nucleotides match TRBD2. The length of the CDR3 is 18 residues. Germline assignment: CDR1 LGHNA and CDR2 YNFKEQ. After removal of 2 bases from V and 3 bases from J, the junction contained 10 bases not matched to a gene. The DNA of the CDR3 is TGTGCCAGCAGCCAAAACCCCTCCACTAGCGGGAGAACAGATACGCAGTATTTT. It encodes CASSQNPSTSGRTDTQYF.

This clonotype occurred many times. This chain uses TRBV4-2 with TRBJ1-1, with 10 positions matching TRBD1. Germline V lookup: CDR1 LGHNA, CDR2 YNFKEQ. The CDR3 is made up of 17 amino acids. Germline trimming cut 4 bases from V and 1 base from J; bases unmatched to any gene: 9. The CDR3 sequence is CASSLRQGAKSNTEAFF. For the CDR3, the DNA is TGTGCCAGCAGCCTTCGACAGGGGGCAAAGTCGAACACTGAAGCTTTCTTT.

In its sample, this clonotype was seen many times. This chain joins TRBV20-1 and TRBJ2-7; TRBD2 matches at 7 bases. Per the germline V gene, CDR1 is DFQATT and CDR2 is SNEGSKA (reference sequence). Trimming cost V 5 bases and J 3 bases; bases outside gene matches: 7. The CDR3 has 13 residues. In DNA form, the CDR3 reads TGCAGTGCTCGACTAGCTTTAAACTACGAGCAGTACTTC. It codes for CSARLALNYEQYF.

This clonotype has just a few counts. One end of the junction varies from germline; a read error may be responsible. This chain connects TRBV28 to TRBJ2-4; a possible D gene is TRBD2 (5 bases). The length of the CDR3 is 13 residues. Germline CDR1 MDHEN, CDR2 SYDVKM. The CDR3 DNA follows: TGTGCCAGCAGTTTCGTCTCCGCGACGGAGGTACACTTC. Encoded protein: CASSFVSATEVHF.

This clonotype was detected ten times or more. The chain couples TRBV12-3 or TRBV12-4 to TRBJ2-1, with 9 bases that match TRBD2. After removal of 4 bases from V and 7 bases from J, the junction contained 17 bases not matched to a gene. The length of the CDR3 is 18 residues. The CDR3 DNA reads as TGTGCCAGCAGTTGGGTTGGGGGTTCTAGCGGGATTGGAAATGAGCAGTTCTTC. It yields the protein CASSWVGGSSGIGNEQFF.

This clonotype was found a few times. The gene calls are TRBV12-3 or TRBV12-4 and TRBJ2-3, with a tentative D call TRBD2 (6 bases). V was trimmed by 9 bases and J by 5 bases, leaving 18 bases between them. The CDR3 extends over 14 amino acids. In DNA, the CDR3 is TGTGCCAGTGTACCGGGACTCCGGGGAGATACGCAGTATTTT. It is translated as CASVPGLRGDTQYF.

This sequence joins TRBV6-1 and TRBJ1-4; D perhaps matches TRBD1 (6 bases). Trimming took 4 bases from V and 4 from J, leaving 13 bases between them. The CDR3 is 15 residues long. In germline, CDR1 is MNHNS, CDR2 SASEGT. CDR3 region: CASSAWGPGNEKLFF. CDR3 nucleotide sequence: TGTGCCAGCAGTGCCTGGGGGCCGGGTAATGAAAAACTGTTTTTT.

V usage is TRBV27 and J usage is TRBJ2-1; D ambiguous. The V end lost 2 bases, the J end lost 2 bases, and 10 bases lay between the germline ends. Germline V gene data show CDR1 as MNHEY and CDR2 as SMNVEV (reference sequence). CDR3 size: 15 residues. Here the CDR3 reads CASSLRRGAYNEQFF. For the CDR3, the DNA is TGTGCCAGCAGTTTACGCAGAGGAGCCTACAATGAGCAGTTCTTC.

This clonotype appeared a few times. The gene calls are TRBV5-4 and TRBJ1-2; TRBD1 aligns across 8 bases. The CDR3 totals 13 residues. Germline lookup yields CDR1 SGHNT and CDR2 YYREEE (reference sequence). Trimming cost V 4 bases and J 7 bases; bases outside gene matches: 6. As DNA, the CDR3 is TGTGCCAGCAGCCCGGACAGGGTGGCTGGCTACACCTTC. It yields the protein CASSPDRVAGYTF.

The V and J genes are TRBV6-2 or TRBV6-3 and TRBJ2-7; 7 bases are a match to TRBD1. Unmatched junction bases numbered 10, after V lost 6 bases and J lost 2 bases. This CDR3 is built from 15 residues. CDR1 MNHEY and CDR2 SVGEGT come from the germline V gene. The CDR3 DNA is TGTGCCAGCAGACCTCTTGGGCAGGGGGCCTACGAGCAGTACTTC. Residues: CASRPLGQGAYEQYF.

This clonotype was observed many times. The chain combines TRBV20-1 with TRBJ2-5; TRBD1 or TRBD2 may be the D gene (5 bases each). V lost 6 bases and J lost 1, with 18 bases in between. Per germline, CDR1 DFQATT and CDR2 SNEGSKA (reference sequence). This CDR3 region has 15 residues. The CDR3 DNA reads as TGCAGTGCCACTATACACGGGGCGGGCCAAGAGACCCAGTACTTC. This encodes CSATIHGAGQETQYF.

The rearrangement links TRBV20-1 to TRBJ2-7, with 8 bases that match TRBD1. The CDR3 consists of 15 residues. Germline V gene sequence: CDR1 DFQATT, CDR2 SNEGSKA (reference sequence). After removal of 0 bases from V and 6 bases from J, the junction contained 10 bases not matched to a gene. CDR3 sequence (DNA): TGCAGTGCTAGAGATTTCGGGACAGGATTATCCGAGCAGTACTTC. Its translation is CSARDFGTGLSEQYF.

CDR3 DNA: TGTGCCAGCAGCTTAGCAGCGGGAGCGGGGGCCAAAAACATTCAGTACTTC. Amino acids: CASSLAAGAGAKNIQYF. The chain carries TRBV7-6 and TRBJ2-4, with TRBD2 matching 8 bases. The CDR3 is 17 amino acids. V gave up 0 bases and J gave up 1 base; unmatched junction bases: 5. CDR1 is SGHVS and CDR2 is FNYEAQ in the germline V gene.

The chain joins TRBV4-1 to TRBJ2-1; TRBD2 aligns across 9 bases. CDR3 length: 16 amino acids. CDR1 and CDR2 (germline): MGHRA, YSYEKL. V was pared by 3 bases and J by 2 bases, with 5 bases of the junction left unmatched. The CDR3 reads CASSQGAGGPYNEQFF. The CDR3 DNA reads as TGCGCCAGCAGCCAGGGAGCGGGAGGTCCCTACAATGAGCAGTTCTTC.

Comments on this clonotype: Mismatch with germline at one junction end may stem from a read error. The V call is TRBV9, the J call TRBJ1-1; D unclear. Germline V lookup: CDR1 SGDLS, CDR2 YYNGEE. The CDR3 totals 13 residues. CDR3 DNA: TGTGCCAGCAGCGCCAGAGAGAACACTGAAACTTTCTTT. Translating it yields CASSARENTETFF.

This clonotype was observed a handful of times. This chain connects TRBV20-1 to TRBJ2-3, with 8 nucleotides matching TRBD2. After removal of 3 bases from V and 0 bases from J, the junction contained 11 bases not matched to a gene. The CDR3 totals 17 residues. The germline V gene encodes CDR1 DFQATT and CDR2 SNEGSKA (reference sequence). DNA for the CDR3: TGCAGTGCTAGTGCTGGCGGGAGGACCACTAGCACAGATACGCAGTATTTT. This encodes CSASAGGRTTSTDTQYF.

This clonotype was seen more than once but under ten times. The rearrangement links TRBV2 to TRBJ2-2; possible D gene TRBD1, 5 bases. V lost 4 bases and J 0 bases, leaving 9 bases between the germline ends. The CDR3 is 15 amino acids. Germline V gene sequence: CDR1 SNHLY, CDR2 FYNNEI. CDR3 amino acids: CASSGYRTNTGELFF. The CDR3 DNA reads TGTGCCAGCAGTGGTTACAGGACGAACACCGGGGAGCTGTTTTTT.

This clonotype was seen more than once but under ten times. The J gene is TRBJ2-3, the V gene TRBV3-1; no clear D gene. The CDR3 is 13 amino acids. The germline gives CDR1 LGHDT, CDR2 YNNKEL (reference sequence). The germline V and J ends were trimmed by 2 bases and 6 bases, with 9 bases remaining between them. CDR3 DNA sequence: TGTGCCAGCAGCCAATTTTTGACGGATACGCAGTATTTT. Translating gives CASSQFLTDTQYF.

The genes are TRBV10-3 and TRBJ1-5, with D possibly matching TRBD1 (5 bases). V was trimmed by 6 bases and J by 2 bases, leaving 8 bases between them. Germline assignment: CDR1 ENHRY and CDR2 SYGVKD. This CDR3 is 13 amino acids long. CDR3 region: CAIRGGGNQPQHF. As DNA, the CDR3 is TGTGCCATCAGGGGGGGAGGCAATCAGCCCCAGCATTTT.

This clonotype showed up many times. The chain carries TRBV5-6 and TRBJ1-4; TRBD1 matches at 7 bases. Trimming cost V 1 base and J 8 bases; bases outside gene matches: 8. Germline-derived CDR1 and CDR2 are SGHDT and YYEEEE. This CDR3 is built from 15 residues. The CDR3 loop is CASSLWEGAVEKLFF. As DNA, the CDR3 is TGTGCCAGCAGCTTGTGGGAGGGGGCTGTGGAAAAACTGTTTTTT.

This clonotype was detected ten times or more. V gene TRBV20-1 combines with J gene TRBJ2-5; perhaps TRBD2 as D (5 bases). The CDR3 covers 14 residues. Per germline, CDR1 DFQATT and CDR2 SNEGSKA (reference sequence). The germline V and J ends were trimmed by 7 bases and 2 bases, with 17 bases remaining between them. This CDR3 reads CSGKRSGGQETQYF. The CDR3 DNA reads TGCAGTGGCAAGAGGAGCGGAGGTCAAGAGACCCAGTACTTC.

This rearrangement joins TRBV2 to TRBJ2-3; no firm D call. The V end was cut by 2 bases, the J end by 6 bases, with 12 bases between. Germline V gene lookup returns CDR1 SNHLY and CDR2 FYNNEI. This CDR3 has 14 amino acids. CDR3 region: CASSERRIEDTQYF. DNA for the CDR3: TGTGCCAGCAGTGAACGCCGAATAGAGGATACGCAGTATTTT.

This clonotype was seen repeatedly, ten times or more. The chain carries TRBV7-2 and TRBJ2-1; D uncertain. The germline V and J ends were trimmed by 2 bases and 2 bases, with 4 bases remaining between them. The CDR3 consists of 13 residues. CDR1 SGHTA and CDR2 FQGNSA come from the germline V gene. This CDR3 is CASSLNPYNEQFF. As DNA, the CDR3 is TGTGCCAGCAGCTTAAATCCCTACAATGAGCAGTTCTTC.